This entry lists 5 T cell receptor beta chains sequenced from one sample in a study of T cell changes during pregnancy in multiple sclerosis (dated by TCRdb to the late 2010s). The method was the immunoSEQ multiplex PCR assay. The immuneACCESS repertoire file appears here via TCRdb, limited to in-frame rearrangements. These files lack a portion of the clones; in checked studies, under half of the deficit traces to unresolved V genes, and the cause of the others is not known. The table for this sample lists about 48,000 clones; approximately 92% of them were counted only once. The ten largest clones represent 0.75% to 0.95% of the sample. The sequences come from CD4+ T cells from peripheral blood mononuclear cells, collected in the second trimester of pregnancy. These TCRs come from a female donor in good health, enrolled as a control in a pregnancy study.

The chain carries TRBV2 and TRBJ2-3; perhaps TRBD2 as D (5 bases). Germline V gene data show CDR1 as SNHLY and CDR2 as FYNNEI. Trimming removed 4 bases at V and 5 bases at J, with 16 bases between. The CDR3 totals 15 residues. The CDR3 nucleotides read TGTGCCAGCAGTGCTTTGAGTGCCAGCGGAGATACGCAGTATTTT. It encodes CASSALSASGDTQYF.

This chain links TRBV2 with TRBJ1-1; D might be TRBD1 (6 bases). The germline V gene has CDR1 SNHLY and CDR2 FYNNEI. CDR3 length: 15 residues. V was trimmed by 6 bases and J by 3 bases, leaving 17 bases between them. Here the CDR3 DNA reads TGTGCCAGCAGCAGGGGCCTTCTTCGGGACACTGAAGCTTTCTTT. This translates into CASSRGLLRDTEAFF.

The chain combines TRBV5-6 with TRBJ2-5; 7 nucleotides align to TRBD1. J gave up 5 bases and V 4 bases, and 5 bases lay outside the gene matches. The CDR3 contains 13 residues. Germline V gene lookup returns CDR1 SGHDT and CDR2 YYEEEE. In DNA, the CDR3 is TGTGCCAGCAGCCCAGGGACAGAGGAGACCCAGTACTTC. It encodes CASSPGTEETQYF.

V and J are TRBV6-1 and TRBJ1-4; a weak D match, TRBD1 (5 bases). This CDR3 has 13 amino acids. The germline V and J ends were trimmed by 4 bases and 7 bases, with 10 bases remaining between them. Germline CDR1 and CDR2: MNHNS and SASEGT. CDR3 coding DNA: TGTGCCAGCAGTGGTGGGGGGGTTGAAAAACTGTTTTTT. Protein sequence: CASSGGGVEKLFF.

The V call is TRBV28, the J call TRBJ1-3, with D unresolved. Per germline, CDR1 MDHEN and CDR2 SYDVKM. The CDR3 covers 13 residues. V was shortened by 3 bases and J by 0 bases, with 3 bases between the two germline ends. The CDR3 DNA is TGTGCCAGCAGTTTCAACTCTGGAAACACCATATATTTT. Amino acids: CASSFNSGNTIYF.